These 17 T cell receptor beta chains share one sample of origin, sequenced in a study of shared clonotypes between healthy human individuals. The table came from immunoSEQ multiplex PCR; TCRdb's copy has only in-frame clones and leaves some out. The sample shows a few hundred thousand clones, 60% to 80% of them seen only once. Sequencing was done on a sample of memory CD4+ T cells sorted from blood. Subset of the sample: CD45RA-negative fraction. These receptors came from a man under 40 in good health.

This clone was observed a few times. J is TRBJ2-2 and V is TRBV7-8; 9 bases align to TRBD2. Germline assignment: CDR1 SGHVS and CDR2 FQNEAQ. CDR3 length: 17 amino acids. The trim removed 2 bases at V and 1 base at J, leaving 5 bases unmatched. CDR3 sequence: CASSLLSGRKNTGELFF. The CDR3 DNA is TGTGCCAGCAGCTTACTAAGCGGGAGGAAGAACACCGGGGAGCTGTTTTTT.

This clone was counted only a few times. This CDR3 is also generated by other DNA sequences in the sample. The chain uses TRBV5-1 and TRBJ2-2; no clear D gene. Germline lookup yields CDR1 SGHRS and CDR2 YFSETQ. The CDR3 totals 14 residues. The V and J ends lost 0 bases and 1 base respectively, with 4 bases between them. In DNA, the CDR3 is TGCGCCAGCAGCTTGGGACAGAACACCGGGGAGCTGTTTTTT. Protein sequence: CASSLGQNTGELFF. Supplemented by reference TRBV5-1 and TRBJ2-2, the full variable domain reads KAGVTQTPRYLIKTRGQQVTLSCSPISGHRSVSWYQQTPGQGLQFLFEYFSETQRNKGNFPGRFSGRQFSNSRSEMNVSTLELGDSALYLCASSLGQNTGELFFGEGSRLTVL.

V and J are TRBV28 and TRBJ1-4; a possible D gene is TRBD1 (5 bases). The V gene lost 2 bases and the J gene lost 2 bases, with 6 bases spanning the gap. The CDR3 has 14 residues. CDR1 MDHEN and CDR2 SYDVKM come from the germline V gene. The CDR3 nucleotides are TGTGCCAGCAGTTTACCAGGGACTAATGAAAAACTGTTTTTT. Its protein is CASSLPGTNEKLFF. Full variable domain (missing parts from reference TRBV28 and TRBJ1-4): DVKVTQSSRYLVKRTGEKVFLECVQDMDHENMFWYRQDPGLGLRLIYFSYDVKMKEKGDIPEGYSVSREKKERFSLILESASTNQTSMYLCASSLPGTNEKLFFGSGTQLSVL.

The chain's CDR3 is CASSARLATNYEQYF. CDR3 bases: TGTGCCAGCAGTGCCCGGCTAGCGACTAACTACGAGCAGTACTTC. The chain employs TRBV28 and TRBJ2-7; possible D gene TRBD2, 6 bases. The V gene lost 5 bases and the J gene lost 3 bases, with 17 bases spanning the gap. The CDR3 runs 15 residues. The germline gives CDR1 MDHEN, CDR2 SYDVKM.

The sample holds a few counts of this clone. The V gene is TRBV7-8, the J gene TRBJ2-7; no definite D call. Germline V gene lookup returns CDR1 SGHVS and CDR2 FQNEAQ. This CDR3 is 11 amino acids long. V gave up 6 bases and J gave up 4 bases, with 7 bases separating them. The CDR3 DNA reads as TGTGCCAGCAGTCTTAATTACGAGCAGTACTTC. This translates into CASSLNYEQYF. Together with reference TRBV7-8 and TRBJ2-7, the CDR3 gives the full variable domain: GAGVSQSPRYKVAKRGQDVALRCDPISGHVSLFWYQQALGQGPEFLTYFQNEAQLDKSGLPSDRFFAERPEGSVSTLKIQRTQQEDSAVYLCASSLNYEQYFGPGTRLTVT.

The V gene is TRBV4-1, the J gene TRBJ1-5; 7 bases agree with TRBD1. Unmatched junction bases numbered 12, after V lost 3 bases and J lost 1 base. In germline, CDR1 is MGHRA, CDR2 YSYEKL. CDR3 length: 18 amino acids. CDR3 DNA: TGCGCCAGCAGCCACAAACAGGGGATAGGGGAAAGCAATCAGCCCCAGCATTTT. This encodes CASSHKQGIGESNQPQHF.

About this clone: A read error may explain this, as a much larger clone is one base away. The identical CDR3 is also encoded by other nucleotide sequences in the sample. The chain combines TRBV5-1 with TRBJ2-7, with no clear D. CDR1 and CDR2 (germline): SGHRS, YFSETQ. The CDR3 has 13 amino acids. V was shortened by 0 bases and J by 4 bases, with 8 bases between the two germline ends. Written as DNA, the CDR3 is TGCGCCAGCAGCTTGGAACGAGCTTACGAGCAGTACTTC. Translation: CASSLERAYEQYF.

Note on this clone: One end of the junction does not line up with germline, which may come from a read error. This chain links TRBV7-7 with TRBJ2-7; 11 bases match TRBD2. The CDR3 is 15 residues long. Germline lookup yields CDR1 SSHAT and CDR2 FNYEAQ (reference sequence). This CDR3 reads CASSISSGRAGEQYF. CDR3 nucleotide sequence: TGTGCTAGCAGCATAAGTAGCGGGAGGGCCGGGGAGCAGTACTTC.

Turning to this clone: This same CDR3 is encoded by further DNA sequences in the sample. The chain uses TRBV9 and TRBJ2-7; D ambiguous. The CDR3 spans 12 residues. V lost 0 bases, J lost 5 bases, and 6 bases lay in between. Germline loops: CDR1 SGDLS, CDR2 YYNGEE. As DNA, the CDR3 is TGTGCCAGCAGCGTAGTGGGGAACGAGCAGTACTTC. Protein product: CASSVVGNEQYF.

The V and J genes are TRBV7-2 and TRBJ2-7; D is uncertain. Trimming pared 5 bases from V and 2 bases from J, leaving 22 bases between. This CDR3 spans 17 amino acids. CDR1 is SGHTA, CDR2 FQGNSA, per germline. CDR3 residues: CASSERSSPLIPYEQYF. The CDR3 DNA sequence: TGTGCCAGCAGCGAACGAAGCAGTCCATTAATACCCTACGAGCAGTACTTC.

This clone was detected many times. The chain joins TRBV28 to TRBJ2-1, with D maybe TRBD1 (5 bases). V lost 5 bases and J lost 2, with 7 bases in between. Germline CDR1 and CDR2: MDHEN and SYDVKM. This CDR3 is built from 13 residues. The CDR3 is CASSIRAYNEQFF. The CDR3 nucleotides read TGTGCCAGCAGTATCAGGGCCTACAATGAGCAGTTCTTC.

Ten or more counts support this clone. V is TRBV14 and J is TRBJ2-1, with 11 nucleotides matching TRBD2. J gave up 1 base and V 4 bases, and 9 bases lay outside the gene matches. Germline lookup yields CDR1 SGHDN and CDR2 FVKESK. The length of the CDR3 is 18 residues. CDR3 region: CASSPSPGLAVSYNEQFF. The CDR3 region has the DNA TGTGCCAGCAGCCCTTCTCCGGGACTAGCGGTATCCTACAATGAGCAGTTCTTC.

This clone has just one count. CDR3 region: CASSLLWCTDTQYF. The CDR3, as DNA: TGTGCCAGCAGCCTCTTGTGGTGCACAGATACGCAGTATTTT. This chain links TRBV21-1 with TRBJ2-3. TRBV21-1 is annotated as a pseudogene. The CDR3 is made up of 14 amino acids.

The chain links TRBV5-6 to TRBJ1-1; D is uncertain. Germline-derived CDR1 and CDR2 are SGHDT and YYEEEE. The length of the CDR3 is 13 residues. Trimming removed 4 bases from V and 4 bases from J, with 11 bases in between. CDR3: CASSRRVVTEAFF. The CDR3 DNA is TGTGCCAGCAGCAGGAGGGTGGTCACTGAAGCTTTCTTT.

The chain couples TRBV29-1 to TRBJ1-1; D possibly corresponds to TRBD1 (6 bases). V lost 4 bases, J lost 5 bases, and 14 bases lay in between. Germline V lookup: CDR1 SQVTM, CDR2 ANQGSEA. The CDR3 is made up of 13 amino acids. The CDR3 region has the DNA TGCAGCGTTGCCGGGACATTTCTTACTGAAGCTTTCTTT. It codes for CSVAGTFLTEAFF.

The rearrangement uses TRBV9 and TRBJ2-3, with 7 positions matching TRBD2. In germline, CDR1 is SGDLS, CDR2 YYNGEE. The CDR3 runs to 13 residues. With 7 bases clipped from V and 2 bases from J, the junction kept 4 bases outside the gene matches. The CDR3 DNA follows: TGTGCCAGCGGGCGGGACTACACAGATACGCAGTATTTT. Translation: CASGRDYTDTQYF.

The chain is built from TRBV4-1 and TRBJ2-3; the D gene is possibly TRBD1 (5 bases). This CDR3 region has 16 residues. CDR1 is MGHRA and CDR2 is YSYEKL in the germline V gene. The V end lost 8 bases, the J end lost 0 bases, and 18 bases lay between the germline ends. The CDR3 spells CASSPLWGKSTDTQYF. CDR3 nucleotide sequence: TGCGCCAGCTCACCCCTCTGGGGCAAAAGCACAGATACGCAGTATTTT.